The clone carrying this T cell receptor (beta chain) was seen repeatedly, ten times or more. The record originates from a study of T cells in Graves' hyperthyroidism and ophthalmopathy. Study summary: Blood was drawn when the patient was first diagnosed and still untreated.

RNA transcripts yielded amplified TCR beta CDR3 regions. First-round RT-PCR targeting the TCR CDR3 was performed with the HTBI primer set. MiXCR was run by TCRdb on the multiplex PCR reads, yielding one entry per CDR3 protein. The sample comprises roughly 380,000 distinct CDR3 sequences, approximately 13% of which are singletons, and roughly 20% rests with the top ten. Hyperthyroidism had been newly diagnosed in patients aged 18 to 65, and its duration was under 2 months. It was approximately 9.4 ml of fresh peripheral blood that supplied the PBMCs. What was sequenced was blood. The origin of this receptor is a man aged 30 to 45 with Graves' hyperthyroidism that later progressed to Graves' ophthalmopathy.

The CDR3 region is CASSSGLAGTYQETQYF. CDR3 nucleotide sequence: TGTGCCAGCAGCTCAGGACTAGCGGGGACGTACCAAGAGACCCAGTACTTC. The chain employs TRBV7-9 and TRBJ2-5; 12 bases align to TRBD2. This CDR3 is built from 17 residues. Looked up from germline, CDR1 is SEHNR and CDR2 is FQNEAQ (reference sequence). J was trimmed by 0 bases and V by 4 bases; bases with no gene match: 6.